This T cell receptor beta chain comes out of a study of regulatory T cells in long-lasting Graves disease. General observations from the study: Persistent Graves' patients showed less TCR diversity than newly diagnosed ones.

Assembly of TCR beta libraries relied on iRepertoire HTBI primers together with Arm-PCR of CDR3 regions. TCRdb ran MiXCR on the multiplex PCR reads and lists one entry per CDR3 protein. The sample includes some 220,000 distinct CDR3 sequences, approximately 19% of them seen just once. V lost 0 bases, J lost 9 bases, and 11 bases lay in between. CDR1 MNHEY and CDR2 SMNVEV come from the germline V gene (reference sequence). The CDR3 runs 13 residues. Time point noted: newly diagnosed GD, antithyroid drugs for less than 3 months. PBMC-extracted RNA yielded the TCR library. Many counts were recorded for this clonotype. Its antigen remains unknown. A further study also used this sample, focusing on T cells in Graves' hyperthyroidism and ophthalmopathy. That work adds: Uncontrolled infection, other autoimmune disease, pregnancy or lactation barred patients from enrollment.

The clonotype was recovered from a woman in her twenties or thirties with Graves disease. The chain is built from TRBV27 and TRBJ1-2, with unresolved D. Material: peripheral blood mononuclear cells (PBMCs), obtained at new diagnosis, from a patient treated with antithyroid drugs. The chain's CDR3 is CASSLSMDGSYTF. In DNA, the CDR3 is TGTGCCAGCAGTTTATCGATGGATGGAAGCTACACCTTC.